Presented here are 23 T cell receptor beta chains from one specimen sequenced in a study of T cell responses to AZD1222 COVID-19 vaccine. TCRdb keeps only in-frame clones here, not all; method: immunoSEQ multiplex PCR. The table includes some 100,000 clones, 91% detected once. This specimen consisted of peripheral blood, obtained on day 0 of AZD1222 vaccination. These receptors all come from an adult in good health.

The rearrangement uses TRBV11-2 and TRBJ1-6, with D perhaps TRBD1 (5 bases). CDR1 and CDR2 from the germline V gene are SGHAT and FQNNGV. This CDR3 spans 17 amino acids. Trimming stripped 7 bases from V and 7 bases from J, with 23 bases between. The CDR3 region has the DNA TGTGCCAGCAACACCCCCCTCGGGGGAGATCCAAATTCACCCCTCCACTTT. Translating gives CASNTPLGGDPNSPLHF.

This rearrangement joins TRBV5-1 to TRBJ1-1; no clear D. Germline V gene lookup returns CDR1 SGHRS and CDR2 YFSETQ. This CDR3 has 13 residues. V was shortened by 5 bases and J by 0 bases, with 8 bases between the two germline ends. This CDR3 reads CASSPDMNTEAFF. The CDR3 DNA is TGCGCCAGCAGTCCTGATATGAACACTGAAGCTTTCTTT.

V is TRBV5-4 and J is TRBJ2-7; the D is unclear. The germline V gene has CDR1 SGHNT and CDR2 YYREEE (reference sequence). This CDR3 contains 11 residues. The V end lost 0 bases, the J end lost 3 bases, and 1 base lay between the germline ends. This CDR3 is CASSLGYEQYF. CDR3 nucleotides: TGTGCCAGCAGCTTGGGCTACGAGCAGTACTTC. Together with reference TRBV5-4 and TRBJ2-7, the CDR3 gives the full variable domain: ETGVTQSPTHLIKTRGQQVTLRCSSQSGHNTVSWYQQALGQGPQFIFQYYREEENGRGNFPPRFSGLQFPNYSSELNVNALELDDSALYLCASSLGYEQYFGPGTRLTVT.

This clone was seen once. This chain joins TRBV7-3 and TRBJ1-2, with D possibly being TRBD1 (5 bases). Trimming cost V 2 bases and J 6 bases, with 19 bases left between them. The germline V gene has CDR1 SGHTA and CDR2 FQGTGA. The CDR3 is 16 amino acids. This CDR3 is CASSLGTRGRVDGYTF. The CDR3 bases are TGTGCCAGCAGCTTAGGGACCCGTGGGAGGGTTGATGGCTACACCTTC.

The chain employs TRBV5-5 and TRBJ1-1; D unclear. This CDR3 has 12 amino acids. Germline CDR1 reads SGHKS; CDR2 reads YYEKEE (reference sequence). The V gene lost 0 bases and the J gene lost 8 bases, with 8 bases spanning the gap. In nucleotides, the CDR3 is TGTGCCAGCAGCTTGGTCCGAGGAGAAGCTTTCTTT. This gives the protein CASSLVRGEAFF.

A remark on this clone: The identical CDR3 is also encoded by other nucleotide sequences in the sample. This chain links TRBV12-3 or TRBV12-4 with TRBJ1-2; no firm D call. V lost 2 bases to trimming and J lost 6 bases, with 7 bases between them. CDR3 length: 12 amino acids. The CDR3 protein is CASSLSADGYTF. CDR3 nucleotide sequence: TGTGCCAGCAGTTTAAGTGCAGATGGCTACACCTTC.

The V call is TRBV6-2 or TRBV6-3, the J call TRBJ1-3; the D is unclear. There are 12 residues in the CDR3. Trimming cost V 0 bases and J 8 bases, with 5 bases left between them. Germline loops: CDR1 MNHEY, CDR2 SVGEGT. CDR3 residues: CASSYSGDTIYF. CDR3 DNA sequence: TGTGCCAGCAGTTACTCCGGCGACACCATATATTTT.

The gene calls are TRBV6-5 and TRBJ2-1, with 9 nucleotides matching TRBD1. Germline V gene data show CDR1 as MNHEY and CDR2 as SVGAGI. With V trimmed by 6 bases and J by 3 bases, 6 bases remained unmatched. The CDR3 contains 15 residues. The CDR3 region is CASRIQGAVYNEQFF. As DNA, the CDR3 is TGTGCCAGCAGGATACAGGGGGCGGTCTACAATGAGCAGTTCTTC.

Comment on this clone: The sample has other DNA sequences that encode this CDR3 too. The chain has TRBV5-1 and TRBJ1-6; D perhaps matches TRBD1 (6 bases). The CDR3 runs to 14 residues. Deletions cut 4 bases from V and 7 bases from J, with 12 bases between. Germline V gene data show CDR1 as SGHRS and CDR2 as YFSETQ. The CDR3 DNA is TGCGCCAGCAGCCCAACAGGGTACAATTCACCCCTCCACTTT. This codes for CASSPTGYNSPLHF.

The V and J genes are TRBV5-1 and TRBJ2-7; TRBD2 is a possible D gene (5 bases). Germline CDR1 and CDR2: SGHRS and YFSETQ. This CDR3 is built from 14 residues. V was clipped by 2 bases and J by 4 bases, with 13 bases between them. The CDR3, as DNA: TGCGCCAGCAGCTTACCGGACGGGGTATACGAGCAGTACTTC. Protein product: CASSLPDGVYEQYF.

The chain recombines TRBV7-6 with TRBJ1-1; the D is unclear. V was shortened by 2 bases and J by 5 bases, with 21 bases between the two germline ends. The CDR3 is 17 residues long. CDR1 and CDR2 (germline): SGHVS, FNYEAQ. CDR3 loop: CASSLSMSAAGGTEAFF. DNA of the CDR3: TGTGCCAGCAGCTTATCGATGTCGGCCGCCGGCGGGACTGAAGCTTTCTTT.

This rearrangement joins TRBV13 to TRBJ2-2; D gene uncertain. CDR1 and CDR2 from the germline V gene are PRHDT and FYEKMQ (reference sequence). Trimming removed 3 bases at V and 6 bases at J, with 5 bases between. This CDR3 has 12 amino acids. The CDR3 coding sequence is TGTGCCAGCAGCTTTATCCCCGGGGAGCTGTTTTTT. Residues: CASSFIPGELFF.

The CDR3 reads CSVVWWDRGTGELFF. CDR3 DNA sequence: TGCAGCGTTGTTTGGTGGGACAGGGGGACCGGGGAGCTGTTTTTT. V usage is TRBV29-1 and J usage is TRBJ2-2; 11 nucleotides align to TRBD1. The CDR3 has 15 residues. Looked up from germline, CDR1 is SQVTM and CDR2 is ANQGSEA. The ends lost 4 bases at V and 5 bases at J; junction bases unmatched: 6.

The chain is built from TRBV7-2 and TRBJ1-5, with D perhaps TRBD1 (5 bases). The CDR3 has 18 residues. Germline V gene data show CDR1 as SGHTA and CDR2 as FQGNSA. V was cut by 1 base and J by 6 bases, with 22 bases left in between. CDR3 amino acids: CASSLVRLGGAGSQPQHF. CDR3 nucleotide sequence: TGTGCCAGCAGCTTAGTCCGTCTGGGAGGGGCGGGTAGTCAGCCCCAGCATTTT.

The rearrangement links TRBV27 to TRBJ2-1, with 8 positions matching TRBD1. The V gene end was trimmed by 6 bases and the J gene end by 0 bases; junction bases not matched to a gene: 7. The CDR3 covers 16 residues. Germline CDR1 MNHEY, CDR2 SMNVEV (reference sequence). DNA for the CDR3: TGTGCCAGCAGGACTCAGGACAGGGTCTCCTACAATGAGCAGTTCTTC. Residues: CASRTQDRVSYNEQFF.

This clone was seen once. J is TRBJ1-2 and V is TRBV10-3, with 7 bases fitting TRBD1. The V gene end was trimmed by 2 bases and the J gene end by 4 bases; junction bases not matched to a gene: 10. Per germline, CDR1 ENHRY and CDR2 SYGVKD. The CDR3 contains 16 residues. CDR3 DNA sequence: TGTGCCATCAGTGAGCCCGGGCAGGGGGGAGGCTATGGCTACACCTTC. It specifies CAISEPGQGGGYGYTF.

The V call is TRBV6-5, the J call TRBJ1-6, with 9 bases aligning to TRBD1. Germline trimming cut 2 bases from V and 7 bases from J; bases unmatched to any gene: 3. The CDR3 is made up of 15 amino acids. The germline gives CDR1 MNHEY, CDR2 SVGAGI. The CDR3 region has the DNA TGTGCCAGCAGTTACGAGGGGACAGGGAATTCACCCCTCCACTTT. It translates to CASSYEGTGNSPLHF.

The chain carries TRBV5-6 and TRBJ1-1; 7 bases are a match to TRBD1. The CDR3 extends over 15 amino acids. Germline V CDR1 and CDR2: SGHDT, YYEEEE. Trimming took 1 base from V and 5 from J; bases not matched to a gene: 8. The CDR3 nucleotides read TGTGCCAGCAGCTTGACCCGGACAGGTTTTACTGAAGCTTTCTTT. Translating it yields CASSLTRTGFTEAFF.

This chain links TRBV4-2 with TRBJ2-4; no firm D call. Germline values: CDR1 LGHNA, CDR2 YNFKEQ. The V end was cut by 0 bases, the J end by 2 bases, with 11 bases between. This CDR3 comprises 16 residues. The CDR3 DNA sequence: TGTGCCAGCAGCCAAGATGGAAGGATATCCAAAAACATTCAGTACTTC. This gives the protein CASSQDGRISKNIQYF.

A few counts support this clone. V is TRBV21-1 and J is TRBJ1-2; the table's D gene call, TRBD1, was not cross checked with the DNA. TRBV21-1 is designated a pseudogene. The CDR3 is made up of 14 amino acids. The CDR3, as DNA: TGTGCCAGCAGTCCCCGAGACAGGGTGTTCGGCTACACCTTC. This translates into CASSPRDRVFGYTF.

In DNA, the CDR3 is TGCAGCGTTGGACACCCGAACACTGAAGCTTTCTTT. Residues: CSVGHPNTEAFF. This sequence joins TRBV29-1 and TRBJ1-1; unclear D gene. Germline loops: CDR1 SQVTM, CDR2 ANQGSEA. Trimming left V 4 bases short and J 1 base short, with 7 bases between. The CDR3 has 12 residues.

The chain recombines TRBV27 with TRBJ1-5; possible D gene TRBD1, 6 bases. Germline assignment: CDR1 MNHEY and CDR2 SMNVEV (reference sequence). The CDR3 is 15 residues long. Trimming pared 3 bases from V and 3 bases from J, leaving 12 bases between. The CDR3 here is CASSFQGTNNQPQHF. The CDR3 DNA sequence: TGTGCCAGCAGTTTCCAAGGGACAAACAATCAGCCCCAGCATTTT.

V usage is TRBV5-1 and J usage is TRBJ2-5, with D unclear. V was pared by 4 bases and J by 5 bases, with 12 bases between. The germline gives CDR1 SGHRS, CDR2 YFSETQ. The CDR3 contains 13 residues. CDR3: CASSPSGMETQYF. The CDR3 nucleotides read TGCGCCAGCAGCCCGTCGGGTATGGAGACCCAGTACTTC.